This is a list of T cell receptor beta chains from one sample in a study of pediatric ulcerative colitis. Generated by immunoSEQ multiplex PCR, the TCRdb table keeps only in-frame clones and is missing some. Among around 22,000 clones, over 60% were seen once, and the ten largest hold around 16%. Sequenced sample: gut tissue. The receptors here all came from a boy aged 10-17 years with severe ulcerative colitis. The CDR3 runs from the conserved cysteine through the conserved F or W. D genes are given only for firm matches. Some rows have no size entry. The others give once, few or many, or a class for an expanded clone.

v_gene	j_gene	abundance	d_gene	len	CDR3nt	CDR3aa
TRBV30	TRBJ2-3	-	TRBD1	13	TGTGCCTGGAGCGACAGGGTCGTAGATACGCAGTATTTT	CAWSDRVVDTQYF
TRBV5-1	TRBJ2-7	-	-	11	TGCGCCAGCACCCCCCGTCACGAGCAGTACTTC	CASTPRHEQYF
TRBV6-5	TRBJ1-2	-	-	14	TGTGCCAGCAGTTTCGGCATCTGGGGAGAAGGCTACACCTTC	CASSFGIWGEGYTF
TRBV5-8	TRBJ1-2	-	-	16	TGTGCCAGCAGTACGGACTGGAAAGAGGCCAACTATGGCTACACCTTC	CASSTDWKEANYGYTF
TRBV5-1	TRBJ1-2	-	TRBD1	14	TGCGCCAGCAGCTCCGGACAGGGGGTTTTTGGCTACACCTTC	CASSSGQGVFGYTF
TRBV5-1	TRBJ1-1	-	-	13	TGCGCCAGCAGCTTGGCCTTGGGGGGGTTGGCTTTCTTT	CASSLALGGLAFF
TRBV2	TRBJ2-7	few	TRBD1	14	TGTGCCAGTACCGGGACAGACAGCTCCTACGAGCAGTACTTC	CASTGTDSSYEQYF
TRBV7-6	TRBJ2-7	-	-	15	TGTGCCAGCAGCTTCTCCAGGGTCCGGGGATACGAGCAGTACTTC	CASSFSRVRGYEQYF
TRBV7-9	TRBJ2-5	once	-	13	TGTGCCAGCAGCTTACAAGGGACGGAGACCCAGTACTTC	CASSLQGTETQYF
TRBV6-6	TRBJ1-1	-	TRBD1	15	TGTGCCAGCAGAAAGCCGGGACAGGGGGCCACTGAAGCTTTCTTT	CASRKPGQGATEAFF